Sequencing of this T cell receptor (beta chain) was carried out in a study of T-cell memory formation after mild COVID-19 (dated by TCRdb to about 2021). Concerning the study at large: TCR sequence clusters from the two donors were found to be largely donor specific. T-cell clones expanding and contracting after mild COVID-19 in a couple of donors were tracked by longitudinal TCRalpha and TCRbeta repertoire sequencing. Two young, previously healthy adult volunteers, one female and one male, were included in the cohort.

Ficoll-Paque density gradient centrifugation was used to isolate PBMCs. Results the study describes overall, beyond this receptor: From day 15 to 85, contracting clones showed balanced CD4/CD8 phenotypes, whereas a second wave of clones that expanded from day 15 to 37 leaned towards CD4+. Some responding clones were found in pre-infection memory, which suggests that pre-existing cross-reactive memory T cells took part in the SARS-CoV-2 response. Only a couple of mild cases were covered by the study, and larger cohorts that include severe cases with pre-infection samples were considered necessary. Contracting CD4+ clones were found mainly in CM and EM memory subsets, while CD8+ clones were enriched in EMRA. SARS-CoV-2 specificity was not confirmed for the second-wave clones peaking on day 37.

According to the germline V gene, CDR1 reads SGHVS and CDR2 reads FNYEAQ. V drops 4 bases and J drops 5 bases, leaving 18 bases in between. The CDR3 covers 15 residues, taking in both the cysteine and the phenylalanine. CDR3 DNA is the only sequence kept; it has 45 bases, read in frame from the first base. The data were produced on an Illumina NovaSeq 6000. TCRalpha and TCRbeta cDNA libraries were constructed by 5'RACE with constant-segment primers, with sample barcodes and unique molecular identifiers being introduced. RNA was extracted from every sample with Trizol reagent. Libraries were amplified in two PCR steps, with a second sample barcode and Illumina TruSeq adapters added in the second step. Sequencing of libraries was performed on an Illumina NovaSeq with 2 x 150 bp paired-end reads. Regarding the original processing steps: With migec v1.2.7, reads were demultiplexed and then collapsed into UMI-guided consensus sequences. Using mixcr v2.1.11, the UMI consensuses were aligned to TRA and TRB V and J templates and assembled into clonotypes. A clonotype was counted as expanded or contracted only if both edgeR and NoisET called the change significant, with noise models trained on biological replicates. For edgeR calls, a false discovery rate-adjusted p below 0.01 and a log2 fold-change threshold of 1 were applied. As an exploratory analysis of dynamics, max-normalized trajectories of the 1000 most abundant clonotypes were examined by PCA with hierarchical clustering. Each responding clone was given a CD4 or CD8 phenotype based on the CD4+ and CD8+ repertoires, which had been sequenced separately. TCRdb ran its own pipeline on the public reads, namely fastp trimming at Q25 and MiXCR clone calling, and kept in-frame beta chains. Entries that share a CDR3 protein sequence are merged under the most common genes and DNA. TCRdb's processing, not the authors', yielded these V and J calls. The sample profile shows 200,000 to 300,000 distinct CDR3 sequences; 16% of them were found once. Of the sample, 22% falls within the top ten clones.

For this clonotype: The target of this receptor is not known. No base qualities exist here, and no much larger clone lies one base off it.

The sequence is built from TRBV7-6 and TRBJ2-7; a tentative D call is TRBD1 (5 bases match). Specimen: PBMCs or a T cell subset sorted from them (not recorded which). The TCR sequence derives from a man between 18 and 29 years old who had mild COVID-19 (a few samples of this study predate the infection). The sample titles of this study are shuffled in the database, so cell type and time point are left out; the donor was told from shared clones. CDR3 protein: CASSSRQGQGHEQYF. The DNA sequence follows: TGTGCCAGCAGCTCTCGCCAAGGCCAGGGTCACGAGCAGTACTTC.